The present entry profiles one TCR beta chain with its context. What it recognizes is unknown. Patients who had autoimmune disease history or got systemic immunosuppression were left out. Baseline, cycle 4 day 1, and cycle 7 day 1 were the blood sampling points. The method was immunoSEQ multiplex PCR; TCRdb's version includes in-frame clones alone and lacks a portion of them. The table has tens of thousands of clones, about four fifths seen once; the top ten hold roughly 11%. The data originate from a study of OX40 agonist ivuxolimab in advanced cancers. Germline loops: CDR1 LNHDA, CDR2 SQIVND (reference sequence). V dropped 0 bases and J dropped 5 bases, with 7 bases sitting between them. This CDR3 has 14 amino acids. Notes on the study in general: Some nonresponders additionally presented with little normalized T-cell clonal expansion. Antigens targeted by the expanded peripheral T cells were not determined.

The receptor comes from an adult with an advanced solid tumor such as melanoma, head and neck, liver or kidney cancer. The source material was CD4+ or CD8+ T cells sorted from blood, sampled in a trial of the OX40 agonist ivuxolimab. The chain carries TRBV19 and TRBJ2-2; possible D gene TRBD2, 6 bases. The CDR3 here is CASSIDAGTGELFF. The CDR3 region has the DNA TGTGCCAGTAGTATAGATGCGGGGACCGGGGAGCTGTTTTTT.